These 7 T cell receptor beta chains were all obtained from the same sample, sequenced in a study of low-dose radiotherapy and immunotherapy resistance in tumors (dated 2022 in TCRdb). The listed sequencing device is Illumina HiSeq 2500. TCRs were amplified for around 20 PCR cycles with Phusion, using a constant-region primer paired with the adapter attached to the V primers. The raw public reads went through TCRdb reprocessing: fastp at Q25, MiXCR clone calling, in-frame beta chains kept. Each entry is one CDR3 protein sequence, shown with its most common DNA and genes. The sample table shows some 53,000 distinct CDR3 sequences, and roughly 31% are seen once. The top ten clones comprise around 8% of the sample. Read against the paper, the sample's time point label means: after trial treatment. The treatment or condition label, as the study defines it: LDRT plus nivolumab, ipilimumab, low-dose cyclophosphamide and aspirin (RACIN trial).

The sequenced sample was PBMCs, obtained after low-dose radiotherapy plus immunotherapy. The receptors shown here come from a male donor with rectosigmoid adenocarcinoma.

This clonotype occurred many times. CDR3 DNA: TGTGCCAGCAGTTACGGGGCCGGGGTCCAAACAGGGTTCTCCTACAATGAGCAGTTCTTC. It translates to CASSYGAGVQTGFSYNEQFF. The chain is built from TRBV6-6 and TRBJ2-1; D is perhaps TRBD1 (6 bases). V was shortened by 2 bases and J by 0 bases, with 23 bases between the two germline ends. The CDR3 length is 20 residues. Looked up from germline, CDR1 is MNHNY and CDR2 is SVGAGI (reference sequence).

This clonotype was seen repeatedly, ten times or more. The chain has TRBV4-3 and TRBJ2-5; D perhaps matches TRBD2 (6 bases). The CDR3 loop spans 17 amino acids. Trimming removed 4 bases from V and 5 bases from J, with 23 bases in between. CDR1 is LGHNA and CDR2 is YSLEER in the germline V gene. The chain's CDR3 is CASSLVPLLLGGETQYF. CDR3 sequence (DNA): TGCGCCAGCAGCCTCGTACCACTACTACTAGGAGGGGAGACCCAGTACTTC.

This clonotype was counted a single time. The V call is TRBV7-6, the J call TRBJ1-4; 9 bases match TRBD1. The germline gives CDR1 SGHVS, CDR2 FNYEAQ. The length of the CDR3 is 18 residues. With 6 bases clipped from V and 0 bases from J, the junction kept 11 bases outside the gene matches. The CDR3 loop reads CASSSTPGQGSTNEKLFF. The DNA for the CDR3 is TGTGCCAGCAGTTCGACGCCGGGACAGGGATCAACTAATGAAAAACTGTTTTTT.

The chain recombines TRBV7-2 with TRBJ1-1; D is perhaps TRBD1 (6 bases). Germline CDR1 reads SGHTA; CDR2 reads FQGNSA. The CDR3 totals 15 residues. V lost 3 bases, J lost 2 bases, and 13 bases lay in between. This CDR3 reads CASSLWGLLNTEAFF. CDR3 bases: TGTGCCAGCAGCTTGTGGGGGCTACTTAACACTGAAGCTTTCTTT.

This clonotype was counted ten times or more. This chain joins TRBV29-1 and TRBJ2-7; 10 nucleotides align to TRBD1. V trimming: 5 bases; J trimming: 2 bases; junction bases outside the gene matches: 6. Germline V gene sequence: CDR1 SQVTM, CDR2 ANQGSEA. The CDR3 length is 14 residues. The CDR3 region is CSVQRGTGAYEQYF. The CDR3 DNA reads TGCAGCGTTCAAAGGGGGACAGGGGCCTACGAGCAGTACTTC.

Ten or more counts support this clonotype. The gene calls are TRBV28 and TRBJ2-5, with 8 bases identical to TRBD2. Germline V gives CDR1 MDHEN, CDR2 SYDVKM. The ends lost 2 bases at V and 1 base at J; junction bases unmatched: 3. The CDR3 runs to 15 residues. The CDR3 coding sequence is TGTGCCAGCAGTTTAACTAGCGGACTCCAAGAGACCCAGTACTTC. Protein product: CASSLTSGLQETQYF.

With regard to this clonotype: This likely stems from a read error, as it lies one base from a far larger clone. The rearrangement links TRBV12-3 or TRBV12-4 to TRBJ2-2; no definite D call. This CDR3 region has 12 residues. V was trimmed by 3 bases and J by 6 bases, leaving 5 bases between them. This CDR3 reads CASSFEAGELFF. DNA of the CDR3: TGTGCCAGCAGTTTTGAGGCCGGGGAGCTGTTTTTT.